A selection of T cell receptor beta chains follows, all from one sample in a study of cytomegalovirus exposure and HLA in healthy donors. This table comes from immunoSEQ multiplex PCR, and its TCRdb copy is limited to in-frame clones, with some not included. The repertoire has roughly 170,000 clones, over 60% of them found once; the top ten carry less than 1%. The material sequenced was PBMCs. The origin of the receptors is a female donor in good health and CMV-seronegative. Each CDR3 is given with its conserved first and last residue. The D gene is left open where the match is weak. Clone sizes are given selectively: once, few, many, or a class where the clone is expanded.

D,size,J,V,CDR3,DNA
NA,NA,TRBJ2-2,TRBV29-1,CSVARGSNTGELFF,TGCAGCGTTGCCCGGGGTTCGAACACCGGGGAGCTGTTTTTT
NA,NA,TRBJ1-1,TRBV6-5,CASRDWTENTEAFF,TGTGCCAGCAGGGACTGGACAGAGAACACTGAAGCTTTCTTT
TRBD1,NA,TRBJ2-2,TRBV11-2,CASSLDTGERELFF,TGTGCCAGCAGCTTAGATACAGGGGAAAGGGAGCTGTTTTTT
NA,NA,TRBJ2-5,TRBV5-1,CASQTEYQETQYF,TGCGCCAGCCAAACTGAGTACCAAGAGACCCAGTACTTC
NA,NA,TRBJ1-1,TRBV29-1,CSGNRGGYTEAFF,TGCAGCGGGAACCGCGGGGGGTACACTGAAGCTTTCTTT
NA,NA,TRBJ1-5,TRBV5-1,CASSSDSGSNQPQHF,TGCGCCAGCAGCTCTGACAGTGGTAGCAATCAGCCCCAGCATTTT
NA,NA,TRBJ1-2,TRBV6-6,CASSYVTIYGYTF,TGTGCCAGCAGTTACGTCACTATATATGGCTACACCTTC
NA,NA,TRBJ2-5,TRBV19,CASSARREFDRRQETQYF,TGTGCCAGTAGTGCTAGGCGGGAGTTCGACAGGCGTCAGGAGACCCAGTACTTC
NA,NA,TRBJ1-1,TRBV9,CASSPYPSSEAFF,TGTGCCAGCAGCCCCTATCCGTCATCTGAAGCTTTCTTT
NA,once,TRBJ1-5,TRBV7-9,CASSEGSQGLDQPQHF,TGTGCCAGCAGCGAGGGGAGTCAGGGGCTCGATCAGCCCCAGCATTTT
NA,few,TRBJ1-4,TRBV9,CASSVGGLGEKLFF,TGTGCCAGCAGCGTCGGAGGACTGGGTGAAAAACTGTTTTTT
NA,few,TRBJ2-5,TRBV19,CASSIPGTGLETQYF,TGTGCCAGTAGTATCCCGGGGACTGGGCTGGAGACCCAGTACTTC
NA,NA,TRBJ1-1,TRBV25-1,CASSQRRAFF,TGTGCCAGCAGTCAGCGGCGGGCTTTCTTT
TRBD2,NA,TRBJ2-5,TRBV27,CASRPGLAGRETQYF,TGTGCCAGCAGACCGGGACTAGCGGGAAGGGAGACCCAGTACTTC
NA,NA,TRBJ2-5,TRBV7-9,CASSRVAGAGETQYF,TGTGCCAGCAGCCGCGTGGCGGGGGCCGGAGAGACCCAGTACTTC
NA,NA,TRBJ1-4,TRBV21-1,CASSKGPFATNEKLFF,TGTGCCAGCAGCAAAGGGCCATTCGCAACTAATGAAAAACTGTTTTTT
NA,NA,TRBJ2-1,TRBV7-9,CASSHGGSRNYEQFF,TGTGCCAGCAGCCATGGTGGTTCTAGGAATTATGAGCAGTTCTTC
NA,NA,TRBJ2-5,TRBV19,CASSPGTPQETQYF,TGTGCCAGTAGCCCCGGGACACCACAAGAGACCCAGTACTTC
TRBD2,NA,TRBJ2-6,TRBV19,CASKDSGSIWANVLTF,TGTGCCAGTAAGGATAGCGGGAGCATTTGGGCCAACGTCCTGACTTTC
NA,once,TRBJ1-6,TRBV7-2,CASRPGEGVNSPLHF,TGTGCCAGCCGCCCCGGCGAGGGGGTTAATTCACCCCTCCACTTT
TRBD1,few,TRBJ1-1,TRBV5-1,CASSFPGQGKTEAFF,TGCGCCAGCAGCTTCCCGGGACAGGGGAAGACTGAAGCTTTCTTT
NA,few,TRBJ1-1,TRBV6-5,CASIAALNTEAFF,TGTGCCAGCATAGCAGCCCTGAACACTGAAGCTTTCTTT
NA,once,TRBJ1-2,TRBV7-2,CASSFGAEGGGYTF,TGTGCCAGCAGCTTCGGAGCCGAGGGAGGCGGCTACACCTTC
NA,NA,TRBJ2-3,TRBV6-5,CATLGEFTDTQYF,TGTGCCACCCTGGGAGAGTTCACAGATACGCAGTATTTT
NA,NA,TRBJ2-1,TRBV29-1,CSVERGHLYNEQFF,TGCAGCGTTGAAAGGGGACACCTCTACAATGAGCAGTTCTTC
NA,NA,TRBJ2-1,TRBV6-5,CASSLDGRGQFF,TGTGCCAGCAGTCTAGACGGACGGGGGCAGTTCTTC
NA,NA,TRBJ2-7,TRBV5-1,CASSPPREEVREQYF,TGCGCCAGCAGCCCACCCAGGGAGGAGGTGCGCGAGCAGTACTTC
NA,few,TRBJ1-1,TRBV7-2,CASSSGGAGRRTEAFF,TGTGCCAGCAGCTCCGGAGGGGCAGGGAGGAGGACTGAAGCTTTCTTT
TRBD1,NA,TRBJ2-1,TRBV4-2,CASSQWNGQGSHGEQFF,TGTGCCAGCAGCCAGTGGAATGGACAGGGGAGTCACGGGGAGCAGTTCTTC
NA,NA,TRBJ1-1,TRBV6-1,CASMISAIHTEAFF,TGTGCCAGCATGATCTCAGCGATCCACACTGAAGCTTTCTTT
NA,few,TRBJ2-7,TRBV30,CAWTAGMNTYEQYF,TGTGCCTGGACCGCCGGGATGAATACCTACGAGCAGTACTTC
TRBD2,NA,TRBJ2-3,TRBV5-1,CASSWDLAGDLLLTDTQYF,TGCGCCAGCAGCTGGGACCTAGCGGGGGACCTCTTACTCACAGATACGCAGTATTTT
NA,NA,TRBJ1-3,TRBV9,CASSAQGSGNTIYF,TGTGCCAGCAGCGCGCAGGGTTCTGGAAACACCATATATTTT
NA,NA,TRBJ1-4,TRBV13,CASSLNRETNEKLFF,TGTGCCAGCAGCTTGAACAGGGAGACTAATGAAAAACTGTTTTTT
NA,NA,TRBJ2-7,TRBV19,CASSRGQNPYEQYF,TGTGCCAGTAGTAGAGGACAGAATCCCTACGAGCAGTACTTC
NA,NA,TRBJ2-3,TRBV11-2,CASSLKRAHYTDTQYF,TGTGCCAGCAGCCTAAAGCGGGCCCATTACACAGATACGCAGTATTTT
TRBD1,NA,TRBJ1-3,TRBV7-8,CASSLGGTGLSGNTIYF,TGTGCCAGCAGCTTAGGGGGGACAGGTCTCTCTGGAAACACCATATATTTT
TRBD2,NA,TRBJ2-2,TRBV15,CATSRGGLGNTGELFF,TGTGCCACCAGCAGAGGGGGACTAGGGAACACCGGGGAGCTGTTTTTT
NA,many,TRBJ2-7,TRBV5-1,CASSLGSGEALYEQYF,TGCGCCAGCAGCTTGGGCAGTGGGGAGGCTCTATACGAGCAGTACTTC
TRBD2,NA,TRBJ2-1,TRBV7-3,CASSLELAANNEQFF,TGTGCCAGCAGCCTGGAACTAGCGGCCAACAATGAGCAGTTCTTC
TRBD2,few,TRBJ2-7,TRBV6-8,CASNSSGGTSSYEQYF,TGTGCCAGCAATAGTAGCGGTGGGACTAGCTCCTACGAGCAGTACTTC
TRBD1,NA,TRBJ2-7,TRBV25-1,CASSEYGTGGSYEQYF,TGTGCCAGCAGTGAATATGGGACAGGGGGCTCCTACGAGCAGTACTTC
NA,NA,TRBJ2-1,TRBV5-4,CASSLGMRNYYNEQFF,TGTGCCAGCAGCTTGGGGATGCGGAATTACTACAATGAGCAGTTCTTC
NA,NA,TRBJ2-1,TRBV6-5,CASSPGRGAYNEQFF,TGTGCCAGCAGTCCCGGACGGGGAGCTTACAATGAGCAGTTCTTC
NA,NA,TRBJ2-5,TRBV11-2,CASSLGVVETQYF,TGTGCCAGCAGCTTAGGAGTAGTTGAGACCCAGTACTTC